The source of this T cell receptor (beta chain) is a study of T cells in Graves' hyperthyroidism and ophthalmopathy. TCR beta CDR3 sequences were amplified from RNA transcripts. When the TCR CDR3 underwent first-round RT-PCR, the HTBI primer set was used. TCRdb re-called the multiplex PCR reads with MiXCR, one entry per CDR3 protein. The sample shows 690,000 or so distinct CDR3 sequences, about 17% of them seen only once. The CDR3 spans 14 residues. The V gene end was trimmed by 5 bases and the J gene end by 4 bases; junction bases not matched to a gene: 6. In this sample, this clonotype turned up a few times. What it binds is unknown. Study-wide points: The model identified upcoming ophthalmopathy a median roughly 6.5 months ahead of onset. The majority of expanded thyroid clonotypes above 0.001 also appeared in blood.

Subjects aged 18 to 65 presented with newly diagnosed hyperthyroidism of less than 2 months' duration. Diagnosis rested on symptoms, serum thyroxine and TRAb, thyroid ultrasound, and orbital computed tomography. This TCR derives from a woman between 45 and 65 years old with Graves' hyperthyroidism that later progressed to Graves' ophthalmopathy. The chain employs TRBV12-3 or TRBV12-4 and TRBJ1-1; 8 bases agree with TRBD1. Source material: blood. In DNA, the CDR3 is TGTGCCAGCAGTCAGACAGGGGTTGGCACTGAAGCTTTCTTT. It specifies CASSQTGVGTEAFF.